This T cell receptor beta chain was sequenced for a study of T cell responses to AZD1222 COVID-19 vaccine. Study findings and constraints: The peak T cell response came first, and repertoires were sampled only after it. Unmutated variant regions are reportedly the target of nearly half of TCRs that are spike-specific.

With respect to this clone: The target antigen is unknown.

CDR1 is SGDLS, CDR2 YYNGEE, per germline. The CDR3 runs 15 residues. Trimming took off 3 bases at V and 0 bases at J, with 10 bases between the two ends. Clones were sequenced by immunoSEQ multiplex PCR, and TCRdb holds only the in-frame ones, with some missing. The sample comprises 95,000 to 150,000 clones, more than 85% of which are singletons, and 2.4% rests with the top ten. This clonotype was obtained from an adult in good health. Sequences were derived from peripheral blood, sampled on day 0 of AZD1222 vaccination. This sequence joins TRBV9 and TRBJ1-3; no clear D. CDR3 protein: CASSATDYSGNTIYF. The CDR3 DNA sequence: TGTGCCAGCAGCGCGACGGATTACTCTGGAAACACCATATATTTT.